The 9 T cell receptor beta chains below all came from one sample that was sequenced in a study of blood T cell repertoires in COVID-19. Sequenced by immunoSEQ multiplex PCR; TCRdb stores in-frame clones only, minus some. The sample yields about 250,000 clones, approximately 84% seen once. Source material: PBMCs or T cells enriched from blood (not recorded which). The receptors were gathered from a man over 45 who had recovered from COVID-19.

This chain uses TRBV5-1 with TRBJ1-1; no clear D. The CDR3 has 13 amino acids. The germline gives CDR1 SGHRS, CDR2 YFSETQ. Between the trimmed V and J ends, which lost 8 bases and 1 base, there was a span of 12 bases. CDR3 coding DNA: TGCGCCAGTGGGCGAGAGTCGAACACTGAAGCTTTCTTT. This codes for CASGRESNTEAFF. The entire variable domain, with the rest obtained from reference TRBV5-1 and TRBJ1-1, is as follows: KAGVTQTPRYLIKTRGQQVTLSCSPISGHRSVSWYQQTPGQGLQFLFEYFSETQRNKGNFPGRFSGRQFSNSRSEMNVSTLELGDSALYLCASGRESNTEAFFGQGTRLTVV.

J is TRBJ1-5 and V is TRBV9; unclear D gene. The CDR3 loop spans 13 amino acids. The V and J ends lost 4 bases and 0 bases respectively, with 5 bases between them. Germline V gene lookup returns CDR1 SGDLS and CDR2 YYNGEE. The CDR3 DNA follows: TGTGCCAGCAGCAGGAGTAGCAATCAGCCCCAGCATTTT. It yields the protein CASSRSSNQPQHF.

V is TRBV10-3 and J is TRBJ2-7, with TRBD2 as a possible D gene (6 bases). V lost 5 bases to trimming and J lost 5 bases, with 13 bases between them. The CDR3 loop spans 13 amino acids. Germline V gives CDR1 ENHRY, CDR2 SYGVKD. CDR3 region: CAISPPGLDEQYF. CDR3 nucleotide sequence: TGTGCCATCAGTCCGCCGGGACTCGACGAGCAGTACTTC.

V is TRBV6-5 and J is TRBJ1-3, with D unresolved. Germline CDR1 MNHEY, CDR2 SVGAGI. V lost 4 bases and J 1 base, leaving 8 bases between the germline ends. The CDR3 runs 14 residues. The CDR3, as DNA: TGTGCCAGCAGTTCAGGATTTTCTGGAAACACCATATATTTT. As protein: CASSSGFSGNTIYF.

The rearrangement links TRBV11-3 to TRBJ1-1, with unresolved D. Germline-derived CDR1 and CDR2 are SGHNT and YENEEA. V was cut by 4 bases and J by 5 bases, with 11 bases left in between. The CDR3 is 13 residues long. The DNA for the CDR3 is TGTGCCAGCAGCTCGGGAGTTCGGACTGAAGCTTTCTTT. Encoded protein: CASSSGVRTEAFF. Based on the CDR3 plus reference TRBV11-3 and TRBJ1-1, the full variable domain is EAGVVQSPRYKIIEKKQPVAFWCNPISGHNTLYWYLQNLGQGPELLIRYENEEAVDDSQLPKDRFSAERLKGVDSTLKIQPAELGDSAVYLCASSSGVRTEAFFGQGTRLTVV.

This chain connects TRBV10-3 to TRBJ1-5; 9 bases are a match to TRBD1. Germline lookup yields CDR1 ENHRY and CDR2 SYGVKD. J gave up 7 bases and V 1 base, and 5 bases lay outside the gene matches. The CDR3 runs 15 residues. This CDR3 is CAISEYRTGVQPQHF. As DNA, the CDR3 is TGTGCCATCAGTGAGTACCGGACAGGGGTACAGCCCCAGCATTTT.

The V and J genes are TRBV5-1 and TRBJ1-6; perhaps TRBD1 as D (6 bases). CDR1 is SGHRS, CDR2 YFSETQ, per germline. The CDR3 has 15 amino acids. V was pared by 6 bases and J by 10 bases, with 20 bases between. The CDR3 spells CASNPSGDINSPLHF. In nucleotides, the CDR3 is TGCGCCAGCAACCCCTCCGGGGACATAAACTCACCCCTCCACTTT. Using reference TRBV5-1 and TRBJ1-6 for the parts outside the CDR3, the full variable domain is KAGVTQTPRYLIKTRGQQVTLSCSPISGHRSVSWYQQTPGQGLQFLFEYFSETQRNKGNFPGRFSGRQFSNSRSEMNVSTLELGDSALYLCASNPSGDINSPLHFGNGTRLTVT.

J is TRBJ2-7 and V is TRBV28; 7 bases agree with TRBD1. Unmatched junction bases numbered 4, after V lost 8 bases and J lost 0 bases. The CDR3 has 13 amino acids. Germline assignment: CDR1 MDHEN and CDR2 SYDVKM. CDR3: CASFRDSSYEQYF. CDR3 DNA sequence: TGTGCCAGCTTCCGGGACAGCTCCTACGAGCAGTACTTC.

The gene calls are TRBV10-3 and TRBJ2-1; no reliable D call. Germline V gives CDR1 ENHRY, CDR2 SYGVKD. Trimming removed 3 bases at V and 5 bases at J, with 11 bases between. The CDR3 extends over 14 amino acids. CDR3 nucleotide sequence: TGTGCCATCAGTGATCCGGTTGCGAACAATGAGCAGTTCTTC. Amino acid sequence: CAISDPVANNEQFF.